A single sample gave rise to the 25 T cell receptor beta chains below, sequenced in a study of neurological immune-mediated disorders. TCRdb reanalysed the 5' RACE reads using MiXCR and keeps one entry per CDR3 protein. The profile shows 75,000 to 85,000 distinct CDR3 sequences, approximately 17% of them singletons. Sample: PBMCs. Source of these receptors: a woman aged 40 to 50 in good health.

This clonotype was picked up many times. The CDR3, as DNA: TGTGCCAGCAGCTTAAGGGGCGGCGGGGGGGCCGGGGGGAATGAGCAGTTCTTC. Protein sequence: CASSLRGGGGAGGNEQFF. The chain is built from TRBV7-2 and TRBJ2-1; 9 bases match TRBD2. CDR1 and CDR2 (germline): SGHTA, FQGNSA. V lost 2 bases to trimming and J lost 7 bases; unmatched junction nucleotides: 15. The CDR3 sequence is 18 residues long.

V is TRBV3-1 and J is TRBJ2-5; 7 nucleotides agree with TRBD1. Germline V gene data show CDR1 as LGHDT and CDR2 as YNNKEL (reference sequence). With V trimmed by 5 bases and J by 6 bases, 9 bases remained unmatched. This CDR3 region has 14 residues. The CDR3 reads CASSLGTAIQTQYF. Written as DNA, the CDR3 is TGTGCCAGCAGCTTAGGGACAGCAATACAGACCCAGTACTTC.

This clonotype has ten or more counts. The chain employs TRBV5-1 and TRBJ2-3; D call uncertain. V lost 4 bases and J 1 base, leaving 7 bases between the germline ends. From germline, CDR1 is SGHRS and CDR2 YFSETQ. The CDR3 is 13 amino acids. The CDR3 reads CASSVRGTDTQYF. CDR3 nucleotides: TGCGCCAGCAGCGTCCGGGGCACAGATACGCAGTATTTT.

This clonotype was seen many times. The CDR3 DNA follows: TGTGCCAGCAGTTTATGGGCGGGACAGACTACTGGGGCCAACGTCCTGACTTTC. Translating it yields CASSLWAGQTTGANVLTF. The chain combines TRBV27 with TRBJ2-6; D is perhaps TRBD1 (7 bases). CDR1 is MNHEY, CDR2 SMNVEV, per germline (reference sequence). The CDR3 length is 18 residues. V lost 1 base and J 2 bases, leaving 15 bases between the germline ends.

This clonotype came up a few times. An end of the junction differs from the germline gene, which may be a read error. This chain joins TRBV11-2 and TRBJ2-3; 9 nucleotides match TRBD2. Germline V lookup: CDR1 SGHAT, CDR2 FQNNGV. The CDR3 sequence is 18 residues long. Here the CDR3 DNA reads TGTGCCAGCACCCAAGGGCCCCTTCTGACTAGCGGCACGGATACGCAGTATTTT. Its protein is CASTQGPLLTSGTDTQYF.

This clonotype was counted at least ten times. This chain links TRBV5-1 with TRBJ2-3, with 12 bases identical to TRBD2. The germline gives CDR1 SGHRS, CDR2 YFSETQ. Trimming took 4 bases from V and 4 from J; bases not matched to a gene: 7. The CDR3 is 16 residues long. The CDR3 DNA is TGCGCCAGCAGCCCTCGGACTAGCGGGGCCCCAGATACGCAGTATTTT. It translates to CASSPRTSGAPDTQYF.

This clonotype was observed many times. The V gene is TRBV2, the J gene TRBJ2-3; TRBD1 matches at 7 bases. Trimming at V came to 7 bases and at J to 4 bases, leaving 14 bases not matched to a gene. Germline V gene sequence: CDR1 SNHLY, CDR2 FYNNEI. The CDR3 spans 16 residues. CDR3 nucleotide sequence: TGTGCCAGCACCGTTGCTTGGACAGGTATAGCAGATACGCAGTATTTT. This gives the protein CASTVAWTGIADTQYF. The variable domain in full, completed from reference TRBV2 and TRBJ2-3, reads EPEVTQTPSHQVTQMGQEVILRCVPISNHLYFYWYRQILGQKVEFLVSFYNNEISEKSEIFDDQFSVERPDGSNFTLKIRSTKLEDSAMYFCASTVAWTGIADTQYFGPGTRLTVL.

This clonotype was seen ten or more times. The chain joins TRBV5-1 to TRBJ1-2, with TRBD1 matching over 7 bases. This CDR3 is built from 14 residues. Germline lookup yields CDR1 SGHRS and CDR2 YFSETQ. The trim removed 0 bases at V and 4 bases at J, leaving 3 bases unmatched. CDR3 protein: CASSLEGQTYGYTF. DNA for the CDR3: TGCGCCAGCAGCTTGGAGGGACAGACCTATGGCTACACCTTC.

This clonotype was found many times. The chain carries TRBV28 and TRBJ1-4, with a possible D match to TRBD1 (5 bases). This CDR3 is 16 amino acids long. Trimming left V 6 bases short and J 8 bases short, with 22 bases between. CDR1 and CDR2 (germline): MDHEN, SYDVKM. This chain's CDR3 is CASSSYGTDAEEKLFF. In DNA form, the CDR3 reads TGTGCCAGCAGCTCCTACGGGACGGATGCGGAGGAAAAACTGTTTTTT.

This clonotype was detected only a few times. This rearrangement joins TRBV28 to TRBJ2-3; the match to TRBD1 covers 7 bases. J gave up 1 base and V 6 bases, and 7 bases lay outside the gene matches. The CDR3 sequence is 15 residues long. In germline, CDR1 is MDHEN, CDR2 SYDVKM. CDR3 protein: CASSRQGIGTDTQYF. In DNA, the CDR3 is TGTGCCAGCAGCAGACAGGGAATAGGCACAGATACGCAGTATTTT.

The chain combines TRBV12-3 or TRBV12-4 with TRBJ1-6, with TRBD1 matching 8 bases. The V gene end was trimmed by 5 bases and the J gene end by 6 bases; junction bases not matched to a gene: 12. CDR3 size: 17 residues. The CDR3 coding sequence is TGTGCCAGCAGTCCATTACAGGGGGAAAGGAGTAATTCACCCCTCCACTTT. This codes for CASSPLQGERSNSPLHF.

This clonotype has at least ten counts. This chain uses TRBV27 with TRBJ1-5; D is unclear. In germline, CDR1 is MNHEY, CDR2 SMNVEV (reference sequence). This CDR3 comprises 15 residues. The ends were cut back, 2 bases at V and 7 bases at J, with 15 bases in the middle. CDR3 sequence reads: CASSLSSSPGQPQHF. CDR3 nucleotides: TGTGCCAGCAGTTTAAGCTCCAGCCCCGGGCAGCCCCAGCATTTT.

This clonotype was detected ten times or more. This sequence joins TRBV12-3 or TRBV12-4 and TRBJ2-6, with a tentative D call TRBD2 (6 bases). This CDR3 is built from 16 residues. V dropped 4 bases and J dropped 0 bases, with 10 bases sitting between them. The DNA for the CDR3 is TGTGCCAGCAGTTGGCGGGGATACTCTGGGGCCAACGTCCTGACTTTC. Amino acid sequence: CASSWRGYSGANVLTF.

This clonotype was detected many times. J is TRBJ1-2 and V is TRBV6-5; D is uncertain. CDR3 length equals 16 residues. V was shortened by 0 bases and J by 5 bases, with 16 bases between the two germline ends. Germline loops: CDR1 MNHEY, CDR2 SVGAGI. DNA for the CDR3: TGTGCCAGCAGTTACTCATTAGATGATTTGCTTTATGGCTACACCTTC. This sequence encodes CASSYSLDDLLYGYTF.

The table lists this clonotype with many counts. The chain links TRBV10-3 to TRBJ1-5; D possibly corresponds to TRBD1 (5 bases). The CDR3 runs 12 residues. CDR1 is ENHRY, CDR2 SYGVKD, per germline. V dropped 11 bases and J dropped 3 bases, with 11 bases sitting between them. CDR3 in DNA: TGTGCCTCAAGGGGTGACAATCAGCCCCAGCATTTT. Amino acids: CASRGDNQPQHF.

This chain connects TRBV6-5 to TRBJ1-2; a weak D match, TRBD1 (5 bases). The CDR3 extends over 14 amino acids. Germline V CDR1 and CDR2: MNHEY, SVGAGI. Trimming took 0 bases from V and 7 from J, leaving 12 bases between them. CDR3 residues: CASSYSGQGSGYTF. DNA of the CDR3: TGTGCCAGCAGTTACTCGGGGCAGGGTAGTGGCTACACCTTC.

The sample holds many counts of this clonotype. The chain recombines TRBV5-6 with TRBJ2-5; D possibly uses TRBD1 or TRBD2 (6 bases each). The CDR3 loop spans 14 amino acids. Germline V gene sequence: CDR1 SGHDT, CDR2 YYEEEE. The germline V and J ends were trimmed by 1 base and 4 bases, with 11 bases remaining between them. The CDR3 bases are TGTGCCAGCAGCTTGCGGGGGCTAGGAGAGACCCAGTACTTC. Translation: CASSLRGLGETQYF.

This clonotype was counted many times. The J gene is TRBJ2-2, the V gene TRBV2; 10 nucleotides line up with TRBD1. Germline V lookup: CDR1 SNHLY, CDR2 FYNNEI. The junction had 17 bases not matched to a gene; V was cut back by 6 bases and J by 4 bases. This CDR3 contains 19 residues. CDR3 residues: CASSESRLPGQGTTGELFF. CDR3 coding DNA: TGTGCCAGCAGCGAAAGCAGGCTCCCGGGACAGGGGACCACCGGGGAGCTGTTTTTT.

This clonotype was counted at least ten times. The CDR3: CSASPGGQPQHF. CDR3 DNA: TGCAGTGCTAGCCCCGGGGGGCAGCCCCAGCATTTT. The rearrangement uses TRBV20-1 and TRBJ1-5; weak D call: TRBD1 (5 bases). CDR3 size: 12 residues. Looked up from germline, CDR1 is DFQATT and CDR2 is SNEGSKA (reference sequence). Deletions cut 3 bases from V and 7 bases from J, with 10 bases between.

At least ten counts were recorded for this clonotype. The genes are TRBV20-1 and TRBJ1-5; D possibly corresponds to TRBD1 (5 bases). The V gene lost 0 bases and the J gene lost 6 bases, with 12 bases spanning the gap. Germline CDR1 is DFQATT and CDR2 is SNEGSKA (reference sequence). The length of the CDR3 is 14 residues. In DNA, the CDR3 is TGCAGTGCTAGAGAGACAACAGGAGGTCAGCCCCAGCATTTT. Its translation is CSARETTGGQPQHF.

V is TRBV5-1 and J is TRBJ2-1; TRBD2 aligns across 7 bases. V shed 0 bases, J shed 9 bases, and the junction held 12 bases outside the gene matches. The CDR3 totals 16 residues. CDR1 and CDR2 (germline): SGHRS, YFSETQ. The CDR3 protein is CASSLVTAGVKFEQFF. The CDR3 DNA reads as TGCGCCAGCAGCTTGGTCACCGCGGGGGTTAAATTTGAGCAGTTCTTC.

This clonotype was recorded at least ten times. V usage is TRBV12-3 or TRBV12-4 and J usage is TRBJ1-2; 8 positions agree with TRBD1. The CDR3 contains 13 residues. V shed 5 bases and J 10 bases; nucleotides not matched to a gene: 9. The CDR3 coding sequence is TGTGCCAGCAGTCACACGGACAGGGTTGACTACACCTTC. Translated, it gives CASSHTDRVDYTF.

The table lists this clonotype with many counts. J is TRBJ2-7 and V is TRBV4-3; D is possibly TRBD1 (7 bases). The germline V gene encodes CDR1 LGHNA and CDR2 YSLEER. The CDR3 has 15 residues. V gave up 1 base and J gave up 2 bases, with 12 bases separating them. CDR3 loop: CASSQGRGLTYEQYF. CDR3 in DNA: TGCGCCAGCAGCCAAGGGAGGGGGCTAACCTACGAGCAGTACTTC.

This clonotype was detected ten times or more. The rearrangement links TRBV5-1 to TRBJ2-7; D uncertain. This CDR3 comprises 13 residues. Germline CDR1 and CDR2: SGHRS and YFSETQ. Trimming shortened V by 0 bases and J by 1 base, and 5 bases separated the two germline ends. DNA of the CDR3: TGCGCCAGCAGCTTGGAAGGATCCTACGAGCAGTACTTC. Its protein is CASSLEGSYEQYF.

Many counts were recorded for this clonotype. V usage is TRBV6-5 and J usage is TRBJ2-1, with 8 nucleotides matching TRBD1. V shed 2 bases, J shed 6 bases, and the junction held 0 bases outside the gene matches. The CDR3 spans 13 residues. Germline assignment: CDR1 MNHEY and CDR2 SVGAGI. The CDR3 sequence: CASSYGQGNEQFF. As DNA, the CDR3 is TGTGCCAGCAGTTACGGACAGGGCAATGAGCAGTTCTTC.